This T cell receptor beta chain was retrieved from a study of blood T cell repertoires in COVID-19. On the study more broadly: Acute and convalescent COVID-19 samples came from the United States, Italy and Spain. Sample material is recorded as cDNA or gDNA derived from T cells, B-cell-depleted T cells, or PBMCs.

Original methodology: Reference gene primer amplification yielded estimated nucleated cell counts. The data were produced by immunoSEQ multiplex PCR, yet TCRdb's version contains in-frame clones alone and is incomplete. V and J calls and clone size are as listed in that table; D and trimming were resolved from the DNA. Of approximately 330,000 clones in the sample, 87% are singletons; the top ten hold 9.5% to 10%. Germline assignment: CDR1 SNHLY and CDR2 FYNNEI. The CDR3 contains 13 residues. The J segment lost 4 bases and the V segment lost 3 bases, leaving 2 bases of the junction unmatched. In its sample, this clone was seen a few times. Seattle cases were enrolled at active infection and followed longitudinally.

V gene TRBV2 combines with J gene TRBJ1-1; TRBD1 aligns across 7 bases. Sequencing input: peripheral blood. The clonotype was recovered from a man younger than 40 with COVID-19, enrolled during active disease. CDR3 amino acids: CASSDRGSTEAFF. The CDR3 DNA reads TGTGCCAGCAGTGACAGGGGGAGCACTGAAGCTTTCTTT. Using reference TRBV2 and TRBJ1-1 for the parts outside the CDR3, the full variable domain is EPEVTQTPSHQVTQMGQEVILRCVPISNHLYFYWYRQILGQKVEFLVSFYNNEISEKSEIFDDQFSVERPDGSNFTLKIRSTKLEDSAMYFCASSDRGSTEAFFGQGTRLTVV.